A single sample is the source of the 10 T cell receptor beta chains below, sequenced in a study of T cells in Graves' hyperthyroidism and ophthalmopathy. What was amplified from RNA transcripts were TCR beta CDR3 regions. The HTBI set primed first-round TCR CDR3 RT-PCR. Using its own MiXCR run on the multiplex PCR reads, TCRdb lists one record per CDR3 protein. There are about 300,000 distinct CDR3 sequences in the sample; approximately 15% occur only once, and roughly 7.9% lies in the top ten. Sequenced material: blood. The receptor set was obtained from a woman in her 40s with Graves' hyperthyroidism.

There are many counts of this clonotype. The genes are TRBV12-3 or TRBV12-4 and TRBJ1-1, with D unclear. CDR3 length: 13 amino acids. V was trimmed by 6 bases and J by 5 bases, leaving 13 bases between them. In nucleotides, the CDR3 is TGTGCCAGCAGGCGTGAGGTGGTTACTGAAGCTTTCTTT. This codes for CASRREVVTEAFF.

This clonotype was found many times. The V call is TRBV30, the J call TRBJ2-2, with D possibly matching TRBD2 (5 bases). The CDR3 is 14 residues long. The germline gives CDR1 GTSNPN, CDR2 SVGIG (reference sequence). The V gene lost 4 bases and the J gene lost 5 bases, with 14 bases spanning the gap. DNA of the CDR3: TGTGCCTGGAAACGAAACCCGGGGACCGGGGAGCTGTTTTTT. Protein: CAWKRNPGTGELFF. The whole variable domain, remainder taken from reference TRBV30 and TRBJ2-2, is SQTIHQWPATLVQPVGSPLSLECTVEGTSNPNLYWYRQAAGRGLQLLFYSVGIGQISSEVPQNLSASRPQDRQFILSSKKLLLSDSGFYLCAWKRNPGTGELFFGEGSRLTVL.

This clonotype came up many times. The chain links TRBV28 to TRBJ2-5; 8 bases fit TRBD2. Germline V gene lookup returns CDR1 MDHEN and CDR2 SYDVKM. The CDR3 totals 14 residues. The trim removed 4 bases at V and 5 bases at J, leaving 6 bases unmatched. Here the CDR3 DNA reads TGTGCCAGCAGTTCAAGCGGGAGAGAGGAGACCCAGTACTTC. Amino acid sequence: CASSSSGREETQYF.

The chain uses TRBV20-1 and TRBJ2-2, with D perhaps given as TRBD1 or TRBD2 (6 bases each). From germline, CDR1 is DFQATT and CDR2 SNEGSKA (reference sequence). The length of the CDR3 is 14 residues. The V and J ends lost 3 bases and 8 bases respectively, with 16 bases between them. This CDR3 is CSASPRGQEGELFF. The CDR3 DNA reads as TGCAGTGCTAGCCCCCGGGGGCAGGAGGGGGAGCTGTTTTTT.

The sample holds a few counts of this clonotype. V usage is TRBV29-1 and J usage is TRBJ1-2; TRBD1 is a possible D gene (6 bases). Trimming left V 3 bases short and J 8 bases short, with 13 bases between. The CDR3 covers 12 residues. Germline V gives CDR1 SQVTM, CDR2 ANQGSEA. The CDR3 bases are TGCAGCGTTGACTCAGGGGTGGGAGGCTACACCTTC. Translating it yields CSVDSGVGGYTF. Filled out from reference TRBV29-1 and TRBJ1-2, the complete variable domain reads SAVISQKPSRDICQRGTSLTIQCQVDSQVTMMFWYRQQPGQSLTLIATANQGSEATYESGFVIDKFPISRPNLTFSTLTVSNMSPEDSSIYLCSVDSGVGGYTFGSGTRLTVV.

This clonotype was recorded at least ten times. The rearrangement uses TRBV28 and TRBJ2-2, with 11 bases that match TRBD2. Germline CDR1 and CDR2: MDHEN and SYDVKM. CDR3 length: 16 residues. Germline trimming cut 8 bases from V and 1 base from J; bases unmatched to any gene: 6. The CDR3 region is CASGTSGNVNTGELFF. The DNA of the CDR3 is TGTGCCAGCGGGACTAGCGGAAACGTGAACACCGGGGAGCTGTTTTTT.

This clonotype was found many times. The V call is TRBV11-3, the J call TRBJ1-2, with D maybe TRBD1 (6 bases). Germline V gene sequence: CDR1 SGHNT, CDR2 YENEEA. CDR3 length equals 13 residues. Trimming stripped 3 bases from V and 4 bases from J, with 9 bases between. CDR3 DNA: TGTGCCAGCAGCTTCGGGGGGCCCTATGGCTACACCTTC. This encodes CASSFGGPYGYTF.

The V call is TRBV7-3, the J call TRBJ2-1, with D possibly matching TRBD2 (5 bases). From germline, CDR1 is SGHTA and CDR2 FQGTGA. CDR3 length: 15 residues. Trimming removed 5 bases at V and 0 bases at J, with 11 bases between. CDR3 DNA sequence: TGTGCCAGCAGCCTTACTACTAGCTCCTACAATGAGCAGTTCTTC. Encoded protein: CASSLTTSSYNEQFF.

Of note for this clonotype: This could be a read error, since a much larger clone is one nucleotide away. The V and J genes are TRBV20-1 and TRBJ2-1, with unresolved D. The V end was cut by 0 bases, the J end by 10 bases, with 16 bases between. The CDR3 runs 14 residues. Germline-derived CDR1 and CDR2 are DFQATT and SNEGSKA (reference sequence). The DNA for the CDR3 is TGCAGTGCTAGAGAGTTAGGGTTCTTCGACGAGCAGTTCTTC. This gives the protein CSARELGFFDEQFF.

In its sample, this clonotype was seen many times. This chain connects TRBV15 to TRBJ2-7, with D possibly matching TRBD2 (6 bases). Trimming cost V 0 bases and J 4 bases, with 13 bases left between them. The CDR3 consists of 15 residues. Germline CDR1 LNHNV, CDR2 YYDKDF (reference sequence). The CDR3 sequence: CATSRDGGSPYEQYF. The CDR3 region has the DNA TGTGCCACCAGCAGAGATGGGGGGTCCCCGTACGAGCAGTACTTC. The full variable domain, in which reference TRBV15 and TRBJ2-7 provide the parts outside the CDR3, is DAMVIQNPRYQVTQFGKPVTLSCSQTLNHNVMYWYQQKSSQAPKLLFHYYDKDFNNEADTPDNFQSRRPNTSFCFLDIRSPGLGDTAMYLCATSRDGGSPYEQYFGPGTRLTVT.